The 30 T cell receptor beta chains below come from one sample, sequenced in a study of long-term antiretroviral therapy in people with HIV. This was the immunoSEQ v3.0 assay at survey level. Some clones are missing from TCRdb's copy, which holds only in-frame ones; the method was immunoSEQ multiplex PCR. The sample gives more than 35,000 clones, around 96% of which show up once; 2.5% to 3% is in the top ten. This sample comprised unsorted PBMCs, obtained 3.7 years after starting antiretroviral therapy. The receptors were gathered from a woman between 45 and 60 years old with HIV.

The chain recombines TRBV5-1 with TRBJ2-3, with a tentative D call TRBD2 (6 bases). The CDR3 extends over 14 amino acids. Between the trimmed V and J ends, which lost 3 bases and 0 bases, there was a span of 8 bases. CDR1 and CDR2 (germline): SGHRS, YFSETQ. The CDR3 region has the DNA TGCGCCAGCAGCTCCGGGACTAGCACAGATACGCAGTATTTT. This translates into CASSSGTSTDTQYF.

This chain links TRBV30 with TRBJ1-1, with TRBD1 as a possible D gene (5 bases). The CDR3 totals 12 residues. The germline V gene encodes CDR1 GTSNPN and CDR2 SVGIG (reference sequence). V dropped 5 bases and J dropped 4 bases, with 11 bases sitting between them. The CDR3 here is CAWGASSTEAFF. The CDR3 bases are TGTGCCTGGGGGGCCAGCTCCACTGAAGCTTTCTTT.

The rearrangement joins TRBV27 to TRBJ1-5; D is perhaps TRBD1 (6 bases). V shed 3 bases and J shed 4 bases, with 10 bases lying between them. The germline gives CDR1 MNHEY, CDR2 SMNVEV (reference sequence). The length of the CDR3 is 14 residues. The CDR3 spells CASSFGQGNQPQHF. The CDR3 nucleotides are TGTGCCAGCAGTTTTGGGCAGGGGAATCAGCCCCAGCATTTT.

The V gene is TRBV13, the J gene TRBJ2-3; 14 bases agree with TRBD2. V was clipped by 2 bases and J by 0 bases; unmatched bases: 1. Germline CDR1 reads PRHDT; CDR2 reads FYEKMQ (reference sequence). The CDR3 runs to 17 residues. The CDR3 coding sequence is TGTGCCAGCAGCTTATGGACTAGCGGGGGGAGCACAGATACGCAGTATTTT. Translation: CASSLWTSGGSTDTQYF. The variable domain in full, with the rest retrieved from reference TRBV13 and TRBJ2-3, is AAGVIQSPRHLIKEKRETATLKCYPIPRHDTVYWYQQGPGQDPQFLISFYEKMQSDKGSIPDRFSAQQFSDYHSELNMSSLELGDSALYFCASSLWTSGGSTDTQYFGPGTRLTVL.

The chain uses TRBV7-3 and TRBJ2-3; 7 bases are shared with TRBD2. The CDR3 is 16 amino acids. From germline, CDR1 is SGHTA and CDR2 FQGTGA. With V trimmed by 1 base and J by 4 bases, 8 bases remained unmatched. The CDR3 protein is CASSLMGGRGADTQYF. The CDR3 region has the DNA TGTGCCAGCAGCTTAATGGGGGGACGGGGGGCAGATACGCAGTATTTT.

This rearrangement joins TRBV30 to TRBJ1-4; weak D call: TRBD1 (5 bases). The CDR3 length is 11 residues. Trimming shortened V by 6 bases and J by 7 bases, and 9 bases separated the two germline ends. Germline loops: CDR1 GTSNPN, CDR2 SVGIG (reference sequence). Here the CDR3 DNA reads TGTGCCTGTGGCGGGGGTGAAAAACTGTTTTTT. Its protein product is CACGGGEKLFF.

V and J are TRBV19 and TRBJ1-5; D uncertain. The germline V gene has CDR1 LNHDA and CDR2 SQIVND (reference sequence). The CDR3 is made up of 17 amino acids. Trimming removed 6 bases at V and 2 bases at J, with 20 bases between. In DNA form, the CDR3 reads TGTGCCAGTAGCGAGAACCTCTGGGCCGGGGGCAATCAGCCCCAGCATTTT. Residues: CASSENLWAGGNQPQHF. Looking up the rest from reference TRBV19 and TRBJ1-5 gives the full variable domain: DGGITQSPKYLFRKEGQNVTLSCEQNLNHDAMYWYRQDPGQGLRLIYYSQIVNDFQKGDIAEGYSVSREKKESFPLTVTSAQKNPTAFYLCASSENLWAGGNQPQHFGDGTRLSIL.

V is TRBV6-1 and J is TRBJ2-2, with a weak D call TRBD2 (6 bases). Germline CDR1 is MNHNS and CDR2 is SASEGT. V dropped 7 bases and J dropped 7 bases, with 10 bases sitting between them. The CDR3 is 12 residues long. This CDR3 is CASTGGFGELFF. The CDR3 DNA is TGTGCCAGCACTGGGGGGTTCGGGGAGCTGTTTTTT.

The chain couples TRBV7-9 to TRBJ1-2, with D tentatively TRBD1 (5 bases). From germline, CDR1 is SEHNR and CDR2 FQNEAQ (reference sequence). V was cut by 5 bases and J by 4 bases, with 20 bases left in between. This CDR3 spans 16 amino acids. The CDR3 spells CASSPQSRVRGYGYTF. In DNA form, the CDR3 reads TGTGCCAGCAGCCCCCAATCCAGGGTTCGAGGCTATGGCTACACCTTC.

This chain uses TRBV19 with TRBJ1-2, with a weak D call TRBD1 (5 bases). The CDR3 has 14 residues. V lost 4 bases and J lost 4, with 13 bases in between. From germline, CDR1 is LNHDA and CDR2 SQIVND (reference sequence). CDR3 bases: TGTGCCAGTAGTAGAGGTGAGGGGCTCTATGGCTACACCTTC. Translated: CASSRGEGLYGYTF. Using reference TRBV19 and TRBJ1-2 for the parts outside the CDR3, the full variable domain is DGGITQSPKYLFRKEGQNVTLSCEQNLNHDAMYWYRQDPGQGLRLIYYSQIVNDFQKGDIAEGYSVSREKKESFPLTVTSAQKNPTAFYLCASSRGEGLYGYTFGSGTRLTVV.

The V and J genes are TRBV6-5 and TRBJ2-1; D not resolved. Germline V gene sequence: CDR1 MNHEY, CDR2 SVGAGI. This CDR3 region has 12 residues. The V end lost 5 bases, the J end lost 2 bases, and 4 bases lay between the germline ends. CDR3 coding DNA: TGTGCCAGCAGTCGACCCTACAATGAGCAGTTCTTC. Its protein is CASSRPYNEQFF.

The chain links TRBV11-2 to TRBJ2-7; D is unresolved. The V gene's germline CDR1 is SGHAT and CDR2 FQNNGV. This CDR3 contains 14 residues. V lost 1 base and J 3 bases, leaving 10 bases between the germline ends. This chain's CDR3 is CASSLVPSHYEQYF. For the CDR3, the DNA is TGTGCCAGCAGCTTAGTCCCAAGCCACTACGAGCAGTACTTC.

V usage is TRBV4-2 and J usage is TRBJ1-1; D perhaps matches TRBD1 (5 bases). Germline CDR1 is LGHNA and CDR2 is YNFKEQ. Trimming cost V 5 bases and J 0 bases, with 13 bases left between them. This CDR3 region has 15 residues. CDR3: CASSKAGDLNTEAFF. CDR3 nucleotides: TGTGCCAGCAGCAAAGCGGGGGACCTGAACACTGAAGCTTTCTTT.

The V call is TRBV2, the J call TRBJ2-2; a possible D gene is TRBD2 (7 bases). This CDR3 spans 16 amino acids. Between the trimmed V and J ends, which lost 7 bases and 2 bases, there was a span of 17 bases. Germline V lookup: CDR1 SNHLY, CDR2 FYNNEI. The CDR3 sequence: CASTESAGANTGELFF. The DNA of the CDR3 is TGTGCCAGCACCGAATCGGCGGGGGCCAACACCGGGGAGCTGTTTTTT.

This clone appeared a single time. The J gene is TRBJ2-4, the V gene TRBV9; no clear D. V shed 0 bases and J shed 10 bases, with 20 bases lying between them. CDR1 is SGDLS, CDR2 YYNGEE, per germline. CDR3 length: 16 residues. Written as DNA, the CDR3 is TGTGCCAGCAGCGTAGAGATCCTGATTATATTTTTGATTCAGTACTTC. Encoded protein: CASSVEILIIFLIQYF.

The CDR3, as DNA: TGTGCCAGCAGTTACGCCGACGGGGGTTCGGGAGGCTACACCTTC. Its protein product is CASSYADGGSGGYTF. The J gene is TRBJ1-2, the V gene TRBV6-5, with a weak D call TRBD1 (5 bases). V was shortened by 2 bases and J by 8 bases, with 18 bases between the two germline ends. The germline CDR1 and CDR2 sequences are MNHEY and SVGAGI. The length of the CDR3 is 15 residues.

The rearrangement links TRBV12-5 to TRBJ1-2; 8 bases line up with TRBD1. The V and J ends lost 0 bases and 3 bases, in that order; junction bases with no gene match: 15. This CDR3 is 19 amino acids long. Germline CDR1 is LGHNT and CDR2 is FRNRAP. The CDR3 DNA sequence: TGTGCTAGTGGTTTGGTAGACGTGGAATGGGACAGGTTTGACTATGGCTACACCTTC. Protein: CASGLVDVEWDRFDYGYTF.

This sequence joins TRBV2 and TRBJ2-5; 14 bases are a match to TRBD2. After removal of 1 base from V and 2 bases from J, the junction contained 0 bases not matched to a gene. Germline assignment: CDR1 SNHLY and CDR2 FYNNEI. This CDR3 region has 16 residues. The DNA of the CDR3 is TGTGCCAGCAGTGAAGGACTAGCGGGGGGGCAAGAGACCCAGTACTTC. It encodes CASSEGLAGGQETQYF.

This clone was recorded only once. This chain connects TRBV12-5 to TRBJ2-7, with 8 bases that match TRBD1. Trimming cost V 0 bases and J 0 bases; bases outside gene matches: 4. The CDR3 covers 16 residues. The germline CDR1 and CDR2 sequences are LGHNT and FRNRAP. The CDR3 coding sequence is TGTGCTAGTGGTTTGGTACTTGGGACAGGCTCCTACGAGCAGTACTTC. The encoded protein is CASGLVLGTGSYEQYF.

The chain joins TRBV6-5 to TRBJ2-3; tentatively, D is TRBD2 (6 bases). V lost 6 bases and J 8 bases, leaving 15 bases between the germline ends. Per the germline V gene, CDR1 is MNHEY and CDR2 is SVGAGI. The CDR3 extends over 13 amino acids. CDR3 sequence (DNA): TGTGCCAGCAGCCCAGGCGGGGCTCGTACGCAGTATTTT. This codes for CASSPGGARTQYF.

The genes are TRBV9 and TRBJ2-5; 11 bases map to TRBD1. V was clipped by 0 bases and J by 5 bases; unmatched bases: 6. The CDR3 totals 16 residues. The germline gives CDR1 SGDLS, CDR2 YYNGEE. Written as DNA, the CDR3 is TGTGCCAGCAGCGTAGGGACAGGGGGCGAGGTGGAGACCCAGTACTTC. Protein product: CASSVGTGGEVETQYF.

The CDR3 spells CASSSDRGETQYF. The CDR3, as DNA: TGCGCCAGCAGCTCGGACAGGGGGGAGACCCAGTACTTC. This rearrangement joins TRBV10-1 to TRBJ2-5; 10 nucleotides line up with TRBD1. Trimming took 6 bases from V and 5 from J; bases not matched to a gene: 3. In germline, CDR1 is WNHNN, CDR2 SYGVQD (reference sequence). The CDR3 totals 13 residues.

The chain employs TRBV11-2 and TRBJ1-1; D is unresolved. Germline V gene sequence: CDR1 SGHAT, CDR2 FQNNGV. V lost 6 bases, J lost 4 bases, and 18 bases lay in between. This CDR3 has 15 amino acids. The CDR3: CASSKVMFDSTEAFF. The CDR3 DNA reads TGTGCCAGCAGTAAGGTGATGTTTGATAGCACTGAAGCTTTCTTT.

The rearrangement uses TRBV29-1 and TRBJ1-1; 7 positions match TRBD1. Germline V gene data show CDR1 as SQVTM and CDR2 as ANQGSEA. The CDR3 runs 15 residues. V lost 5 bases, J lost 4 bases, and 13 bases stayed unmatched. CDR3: CSVTRGPQGGTEAFF. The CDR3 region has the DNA TGCAGCGTTACTAGGGGGCCCCAAGGCGGCACTGAAGCTTTCTTT.

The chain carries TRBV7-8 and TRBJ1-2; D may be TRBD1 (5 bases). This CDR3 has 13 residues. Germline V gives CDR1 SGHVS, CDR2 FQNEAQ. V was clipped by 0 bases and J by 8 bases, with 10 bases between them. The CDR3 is CASSLAGVGGYTF. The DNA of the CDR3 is TGTGCCAGCAGCTTAGCGGGGGTGGGAGGCTACACCTTC.

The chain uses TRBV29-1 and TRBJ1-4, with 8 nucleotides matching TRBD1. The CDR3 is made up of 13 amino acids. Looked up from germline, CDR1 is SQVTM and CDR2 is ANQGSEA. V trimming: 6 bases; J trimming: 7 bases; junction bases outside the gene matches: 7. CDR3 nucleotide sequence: TGCAGCGTGCACACGACAGGGGTTGAAAAACTGTTTTTT. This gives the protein CSVHTTGVEKLFF. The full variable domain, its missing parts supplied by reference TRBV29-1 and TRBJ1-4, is SAVISQKPSRDICQRGTSLTIQCQVDSQVTMMFWYRQQPGQSLTLIATANQGSEATYESGFVIDKFPISRPNLTFSTLTVSNMSPEDSSIYLCSVHTTGVEKLFFGSGTQLSVL.

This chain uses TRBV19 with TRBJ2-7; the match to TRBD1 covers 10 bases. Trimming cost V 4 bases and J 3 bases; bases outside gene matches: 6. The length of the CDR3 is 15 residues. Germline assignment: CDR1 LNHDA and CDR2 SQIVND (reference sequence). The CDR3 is CASSTRRTGGYEQYF. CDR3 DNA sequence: TGTGCCAGTAGTACTAGACGGACAGGGGGCTACGAGCAGTACTTC.

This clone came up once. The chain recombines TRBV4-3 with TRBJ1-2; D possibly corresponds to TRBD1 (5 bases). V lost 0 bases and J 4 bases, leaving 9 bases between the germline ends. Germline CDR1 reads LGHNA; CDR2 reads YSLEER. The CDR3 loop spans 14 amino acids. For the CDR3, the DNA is TGCGCCAGCAGCCAAGAGGCCGGGGGCTATGGCTACACCTTC. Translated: CASSQEAGGYGYTF.

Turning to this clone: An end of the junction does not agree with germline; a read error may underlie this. CDR3 sequence reads: CTSSLGATGELFF. DNA of the CDR3: TGTACCAGCAGCTTAGGGGCAACCGGGGAGCTGTTTTTT. The chain carries TRBV13 and TRBJ2-2; tentatively, D is TRBD1 (5 bases). The CDR3 consists of 13 residues. Germline assignment: CDR1 PRHDT and CDR2 FYEKMQ (reference sequence).

The DNA for the CDR3 is TGTGCCAGCAGTGAACCGGGACTAGCCTACAATGAGCAGTTCTTC. Its translation: CASSEPGLAYNEQFF. The chain links TRBV6-1 to TRBJ2-1; 8 bases line up with TRBD2. J gave up 2 bases and V 2 bases, and 2 bases lay outside the gene matches. CDR1 and CDR2 (germline): MNHNS, SASEGT. The CDR3 is 15 residues long.